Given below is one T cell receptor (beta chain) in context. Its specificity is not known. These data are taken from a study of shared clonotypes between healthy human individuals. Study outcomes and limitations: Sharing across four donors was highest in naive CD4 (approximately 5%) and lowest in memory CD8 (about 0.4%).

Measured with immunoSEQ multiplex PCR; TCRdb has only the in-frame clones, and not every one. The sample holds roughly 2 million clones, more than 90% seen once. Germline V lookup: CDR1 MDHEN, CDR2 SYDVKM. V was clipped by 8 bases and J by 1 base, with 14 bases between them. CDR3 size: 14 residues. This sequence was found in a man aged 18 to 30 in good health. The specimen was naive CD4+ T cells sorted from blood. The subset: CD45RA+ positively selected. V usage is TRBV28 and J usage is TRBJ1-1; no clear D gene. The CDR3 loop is CASSVLAKNTEAFF. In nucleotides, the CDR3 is TGTGCCAGCTCAGTACTGGCCAAGAACACTGAAGCTTTCTTT.